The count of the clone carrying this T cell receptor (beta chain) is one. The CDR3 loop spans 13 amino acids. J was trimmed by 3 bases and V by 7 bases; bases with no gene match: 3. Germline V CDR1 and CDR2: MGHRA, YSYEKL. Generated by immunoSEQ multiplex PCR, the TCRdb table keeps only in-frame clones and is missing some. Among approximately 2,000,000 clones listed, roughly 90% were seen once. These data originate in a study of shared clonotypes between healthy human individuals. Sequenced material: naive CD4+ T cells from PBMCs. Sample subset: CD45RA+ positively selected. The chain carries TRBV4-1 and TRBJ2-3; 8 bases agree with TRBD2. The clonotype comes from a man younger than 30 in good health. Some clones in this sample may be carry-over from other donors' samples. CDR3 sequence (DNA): TGCGCCAGCAAGTTAGCGGGAACAGATACGCAGTATTTT. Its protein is CASKLAGTDTQYF.